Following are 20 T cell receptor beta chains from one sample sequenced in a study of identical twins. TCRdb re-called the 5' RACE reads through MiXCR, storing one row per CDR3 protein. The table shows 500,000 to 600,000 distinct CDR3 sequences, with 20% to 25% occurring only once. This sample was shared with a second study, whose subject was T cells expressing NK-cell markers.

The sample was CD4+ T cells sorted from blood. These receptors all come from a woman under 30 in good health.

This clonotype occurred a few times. The CDR3 DNA follows: TGCAGTGCTAGAGATCGTAACAGGGTTTGGTCTGGGGCCAACGTCCTGACTTTC. Amino acid sequence: CSARDRNRVWSGANVLTF. This chain uses TRBV20-1 with TRBJ2-6, with TRBD1 as a possible D gene (6 bases). Germline values: CDR1 DFQATT, CDR2 SNEGSKA (reference sequence). V lost 0 bases to trimming and J lost 1 base, with 16 bases between them. The CDR3 covers 18 residues.

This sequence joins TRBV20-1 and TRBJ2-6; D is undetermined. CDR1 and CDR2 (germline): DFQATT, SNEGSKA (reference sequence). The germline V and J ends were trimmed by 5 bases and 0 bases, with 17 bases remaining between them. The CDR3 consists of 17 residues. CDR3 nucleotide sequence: TGCAGTGCTCAGGTATCCTCCTCCCACTCTGGGGCCAACGTCCTGACTTTC. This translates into CSAQVSSSHSGANVLTF.

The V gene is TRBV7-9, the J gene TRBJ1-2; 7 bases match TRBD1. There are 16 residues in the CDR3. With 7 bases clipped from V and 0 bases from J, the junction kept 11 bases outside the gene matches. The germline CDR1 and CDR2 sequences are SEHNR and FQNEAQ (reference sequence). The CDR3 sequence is CASTTLRTGSNYGYTF. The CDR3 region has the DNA TGTGCCAGCACCACCCTCCGGACAGGATCTAACTATGGCTACACCTTC.

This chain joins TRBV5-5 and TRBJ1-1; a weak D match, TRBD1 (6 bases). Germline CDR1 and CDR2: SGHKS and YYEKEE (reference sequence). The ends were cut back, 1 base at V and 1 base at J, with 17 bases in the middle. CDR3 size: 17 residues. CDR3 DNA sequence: TGTGCCAGCAGCTTGCCCCCGGGGGGGCCGTCGAACACTGAAGCTTTCTTT. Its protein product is CASSLPPGGPSNTEAFF.

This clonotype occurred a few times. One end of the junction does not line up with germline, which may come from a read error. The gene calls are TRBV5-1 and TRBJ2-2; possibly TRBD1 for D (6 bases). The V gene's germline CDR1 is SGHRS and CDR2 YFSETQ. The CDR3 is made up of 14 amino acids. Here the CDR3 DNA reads TGCGCCAGCACCTTGGACAGGAACACCGGGGAGCTGTTTTTT. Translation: CASTLDRNTGELFF.

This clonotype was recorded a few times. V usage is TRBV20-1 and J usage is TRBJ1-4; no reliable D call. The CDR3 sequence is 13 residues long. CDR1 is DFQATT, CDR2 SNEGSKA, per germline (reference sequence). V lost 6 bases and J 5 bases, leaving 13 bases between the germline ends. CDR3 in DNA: TGCAGTGCCCGGGCGGGTTCGAATGAAAAACTGTTTTTT. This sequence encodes CSARAGSNEKLFF.

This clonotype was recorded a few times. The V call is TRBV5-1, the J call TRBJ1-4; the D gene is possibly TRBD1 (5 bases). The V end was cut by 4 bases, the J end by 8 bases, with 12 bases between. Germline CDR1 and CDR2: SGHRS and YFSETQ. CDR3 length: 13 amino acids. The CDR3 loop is CASSGGPGEKLFF. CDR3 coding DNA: TGCGCCAGCAGCGGGGGACCAGGGGAAAAACTGTTTTTT. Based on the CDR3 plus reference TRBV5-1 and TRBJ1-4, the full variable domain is KAGVTQTPRYLIKTRGQQVTLSCSPISGHRSVSWYQQTPGQGLQFLFEYFSETQRNKGNFPGRFSGRQFSNSRSEMNVSTLELGDSALYLCASSGGPGEKLFFGSGTQLSVL.

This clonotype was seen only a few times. CDR3 sequence: CASTRGVSEAFF. The DNA of the CDR3 is TGTGCCAGCACCCGGGGGGTCTCTGAAGCTTTCTTT. This chain uses TRBV12-3 or TRBV12-4 with TRBJ1-1; a weak D match, TRBD1 (5 bases). This CDR3 is built from 12 residues. The V and J ends lost 7 bases and 6 bases respectively, with 12 bases between them.

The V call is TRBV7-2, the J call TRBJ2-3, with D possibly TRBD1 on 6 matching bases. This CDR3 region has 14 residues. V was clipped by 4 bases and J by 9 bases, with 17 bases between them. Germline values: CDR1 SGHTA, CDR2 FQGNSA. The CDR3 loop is CASSSTGQGTTQYF. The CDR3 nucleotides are TGTGCCAGCAGCTCTACGGGACAAGGCACAACGCAGTATTTT.

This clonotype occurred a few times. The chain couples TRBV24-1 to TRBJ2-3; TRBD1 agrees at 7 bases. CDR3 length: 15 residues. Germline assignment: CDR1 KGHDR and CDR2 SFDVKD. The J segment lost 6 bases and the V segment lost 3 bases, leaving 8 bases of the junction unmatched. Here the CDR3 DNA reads TGTGCCACCAGTGATCCTACAGGGGCAGGGGATACGCAGTATTTT. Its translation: CATSDPTGAGDTQYF.

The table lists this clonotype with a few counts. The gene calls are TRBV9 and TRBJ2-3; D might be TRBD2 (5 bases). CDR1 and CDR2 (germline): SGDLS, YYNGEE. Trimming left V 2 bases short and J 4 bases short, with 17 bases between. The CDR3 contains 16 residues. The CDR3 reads CASSVLGWVGADTQYF. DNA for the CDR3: TGTGCCAGCAGCGTCCTCGGTTGGGTGGGAGCAGATACGCAGTATTTT. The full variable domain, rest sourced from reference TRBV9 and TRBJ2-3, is DSGVTQTPKHLITATGQRVTLRCSPRSGDLSVYWYQQSLDQGLQFLIQYYNGEERAKGNILERFSAQQFPDLHSELNLSSLELGDSALYFCASSVLGWVGADTQYFGPGTRLTVL.

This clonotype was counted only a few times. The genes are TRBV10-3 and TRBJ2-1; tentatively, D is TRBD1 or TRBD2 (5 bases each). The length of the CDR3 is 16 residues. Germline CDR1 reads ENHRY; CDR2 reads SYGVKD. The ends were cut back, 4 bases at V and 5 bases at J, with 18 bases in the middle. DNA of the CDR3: TGTGCCATCAGTGGCCTCGGGACCGAAGGCCACAATGAGCAGTTCTTC. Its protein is CAISGLGTEGHNEQFF.

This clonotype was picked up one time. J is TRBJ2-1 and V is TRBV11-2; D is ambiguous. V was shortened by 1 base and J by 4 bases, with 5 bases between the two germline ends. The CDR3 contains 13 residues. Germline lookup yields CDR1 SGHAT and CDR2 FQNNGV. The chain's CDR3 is CASSLAHYNEQFF. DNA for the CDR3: TGTGCCAGCAGCTTAGCCCATTACAATGAGCAGTTCTTC.

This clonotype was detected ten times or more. Here the CDR3 DNA reads TGTGCCATCAGTGTTGACAGCGGAGGGGAGCAGTACTTC. Its protein is CAISVDSGGEQYF. V usage is TRBV10-3 and J usage is TRBJ2-7; maybe TRBD2 (6 bases). The CDR3 extends over 13 amino acids. Germline V gives CDR1 ENHRY, CDR2 SYGVKD. Deletions cut 4 bases from V and 7 bases from J, with 14 bases between.

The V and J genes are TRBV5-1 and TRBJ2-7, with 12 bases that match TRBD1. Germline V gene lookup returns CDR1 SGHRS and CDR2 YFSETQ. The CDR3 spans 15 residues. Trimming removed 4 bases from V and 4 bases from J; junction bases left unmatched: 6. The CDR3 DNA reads TGCGCCAGCAGCCCAGGGACAGGGGGCCTATACGAGCAGTACTTC. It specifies CASSPGTGGLYEQYF.

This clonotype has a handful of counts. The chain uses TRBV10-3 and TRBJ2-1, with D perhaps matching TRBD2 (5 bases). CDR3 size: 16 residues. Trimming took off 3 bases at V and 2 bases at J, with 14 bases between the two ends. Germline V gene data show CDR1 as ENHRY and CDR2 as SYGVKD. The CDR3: CAISDLRGVAYNEQFF. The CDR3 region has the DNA TGTGCCATCAGTGACCTTCGGGGAGTGGCCTACAATGAGCAGTTCTTC.

The CDR3, as DNA: TGTGCCAGCAGCTGGGGCCGCCAGGGCACCTATGGCTACACCTTC. The encoded protein is CASSWGRQGTYGYTF. This rearrangement joins TRBV28 to TRBJ1-2, with D possibly matching TRBD1 (5 bases). V was clipped by 6 bases and J by 4 bases, with 18 bases between them. Germline V lookup: CDR1 MDHEN, CDR2 SYDVKM. This CDR3 has 15 amino acids.

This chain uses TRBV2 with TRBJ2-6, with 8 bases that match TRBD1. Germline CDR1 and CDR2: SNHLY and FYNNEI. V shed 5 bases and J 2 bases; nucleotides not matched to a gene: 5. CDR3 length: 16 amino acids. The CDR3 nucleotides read TGTGCCAGCAGTCGACGACAGGGGCCTGGGGCCAACGTCCTGACTTTC. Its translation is CASSRRQGPGANVLTF.

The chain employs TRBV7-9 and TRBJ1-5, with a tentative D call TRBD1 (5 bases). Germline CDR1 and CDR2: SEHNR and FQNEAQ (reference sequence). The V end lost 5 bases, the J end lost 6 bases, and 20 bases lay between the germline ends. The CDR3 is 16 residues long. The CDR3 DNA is TGTGCCAGCAGCCCAGCAGAGGCAGGGCGGGGTCAGCCCCAGCATTTT. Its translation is CASSPAEAGRGQPQHF.

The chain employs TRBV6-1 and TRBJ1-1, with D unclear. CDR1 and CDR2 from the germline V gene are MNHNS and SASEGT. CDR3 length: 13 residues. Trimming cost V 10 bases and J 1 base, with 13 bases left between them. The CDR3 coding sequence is TGTGCCACCTCTATCGACCGGAACACTGAAGCTTTCTTT. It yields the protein CATSIDRNTEAFF.